Listed below are T cell receptor beta chains from one sample, sequenced in a study of blood T cell repertoires in COVID-19. The repertoire was sequenced with immunoSEQ multiplex PCR; TCRdb's copy has only in-frame clones and lacks some. The table shows about 310,000 clones, with about 90% occurring only once. Sequenced material: peripheral blood. The source is a woman aged 40 to 50 with COVID-19, enrolled during active disease. Both conserved end residues are part of each CDR3. Each record gives: clone size, D gene, J gene, CDR3 length, V gene, CDR3 protein, CDR3 DNA. D genes are given only for firm matches. Size is omitted from some rows. Given values are once, few, many or a class for expanded clones.

size: NA
D: TRBD1
J: TRBJ1-6
length: 15
V: TRBV25-1
CDR3: CASSDSTGYHSPLHF
DNA: TGTGCCAGCAGTGACTCGACAGGGTATCACTCACCCCTCCACTTT

size: NA
D: NA
J: TRBJ2-1
length: 13
V: TRBV30
CDR3: CASTGTGYNEQFF
DNA: TGTGCCTCTACAGGGACGGGGTACAATGAGCAGTTCTTC

size: once
D: NA
J: TRBJ1-2
length: 14
V: TRBV30
CDR3: CAWNTGFRGYGYTF
DNA: TGTGCCTGGAATACCGGGTTTAGGGGTTATGGCTACACCTTC

size: NA
D: NA
J: TRBJ2-1
length: 15
V: TRBV28
CDR3: CASLEGGGTYNEQFF
DNA: TGTGCCAGCCTAGAGGGAGGGGGTACCTACAATGAGCAGTTCTTC

size: once
D: NA
J: TRBJ1-2
length: 15
V: TRBV30
CDR3: CAWSVLSQGGYGYTF
DNA: TGTGCCTGGAGTGTACTATCACAGGGTGGCTATGGCTACACCTTC

size: NA
D: TRBD2
J: TRBJ2-1
length: 17
V: TRBV7-2
CDR3: CASTLRAGGRLYNEQFF
DNA: TGTGCCAGCACCCTTAGAGCTGGCGGGAGATTATACAATGAGCAGTTCTTC

size: NA
D: NA
J: TRBJ1-1
length: 16
V: TRBV5-6
CDR3: CASSLDGGQTNTEAFF
DNA: TGTGCCAGCAGCTTGGACGGCGGGCAGACCAACACTGAAGCTTTCTTT

size: NA
D: TRBD1
J: TRBJ1-5
length: 15
V: TRBV5-1
CDR3: CASSLEGQTNQPQHF
DNA: TGCGCCAGCAGCTTGGAGGGACAGACCAATCAGCCCCAGCATTTT

size: NA
D: NA
J: TRBJ1-1
length: 15
V: TRBV6-1
CDR3: CASSEVVHRNTEAFF
DNA: TGTGCCAGCAGTGAAGTAGTACACAGAAACACTGAAGCTTTCTTT

size: NA
D: TRBD1
J: TRBJ1-2
length: 14
V: TRBV27
CDR3: CASSSADRDYGYTF
DNA: TGTGCCAGCAGTTCAGCCGACAGGGACTATGGCTACACCTTC

size: few
D: NA
J: TRBJ2-3
length: 14
V: TRBV27
CDR3: CASSFPGPTDTQYF
DNA: TGTGCCAGCAGTTTCCCAGGTCCCACAGATACGCAGTATTTT

size: NA
D: NA
J: TRBJ1-2
length: 15
V: TRBV3-1/TRBV3-2
CDR3: CASSQGGRSAYGYTF
DNA: TGTGCCAGCAGCCAAGGGGGGCGGTCGGCCTATGGCTACACCTTC

size: NA
D: TRBD1
J: TRBJ1-5
length: 14
V: TRBV2
CDR3: CASSADRGDQPQHF
DNA: TGTGCCAGCAGTGCCGACAGGGGAGATCAGCCCCAGCATTTT

size: NA
D: NA
J: TRBJ1-2
length: 13
V: TRBV4-1
CDR3: CASSGGLNYGYTF
DNA: TGCGCCAGCAGCGGGGGACTTAACTATGGCTACACCTTC

size: NA
D: TRBD1
J: TRBJ2-7
length: 15
V: TRBV27
CDR3: CASSLVQGQVFEQYF
DNA: TGTGCCAGCAGTTTAGTCCAGGGACAGGTTTTCGAGCAGTACTTC

size: NA
D: NA
J: TRBJ1-1
length: 15
V: TRBV2
CDR3: CASSPLPSSNTEAFF
DNA: TGTGCCAGCAGTCCCCTCCCATCAAGCAACACTGAAGCTTTCTTT

size: NA
D: NA
J: TRBJ2-3
length: 14
V: TRBV9
CDR3: CASSVNQGPDTQYF
DNA: TGTGCCAGCAGCGTTAACCAGGGCCCAGATACGCAGTATTTT

size: NA
D: NA
J: TRBJ2-7
length: 14
V: TRBV19
CDR3: CATQSARGVHEQYF
DNA: TGTGCGACTCAATCGGCGCGGGGAGTCCACGAGCAGTACTTC

size: NA
D: TRBD1
J: TRBJ1-1
length: 15
V: TRBV4-1
CDR3: CASSQPGNRGIDAFF
DNA: TGCGCCAGCAGCCAGCCCGGCAACAGGGGCATTGACGCTTTCTTT

size: NA
D: NA
J: TRBJ1-1
length: 17
V: TRBV28
CDR3: CASSLWETGRVNTEAFF
DNA: TGTGCCAGCAGTTTATGGGAAACAGGGAGGGTGAACACTGAAGCTTTCTTT

size: NA
D: NA
J: TRBJ2-3
length: 15
V: TRBV6-6
CDR3: CASSRGRTSTDTQYF
DNA: TGTGCCAGCAGTCGGGGCAGGACTAGCACAGATACGCAGTATTTT

size: once
D: TRBD2
J: TRBJ2-5
length: 15
V: TRBV4-3
CDR3: CASSLGGGLQETQYF
DNA: TGCGCCAGCAGCCTGGGGGGAGGGCTCCAAGAGACCCAGTACTTC

size: NA
D: NA
J: TRBJ1-1
length: 17
V: TRBV7-2
CDR3: CASSYSGEMVGNTEAFF
DNA: TGTGCCAGCAGCTATTCAGGGGAAATGGTGGGGAACACTGAAGCTTTCTTT

size: NA
D: TRBD2
J: TRBJ2-1
length: 17
V: TRBV4-3
CDR3: CASSQDAGLAGVGEQFF
DNA: TGCGCCAGCAGCCAAGATGCGGGACTAGCGGGGGTGGGTGAGCAGTTCTTC

size: NA
D: NA
J: TRBJ1-6
length: 15
V: TRBV7-3
CDR3: CASSSQGLENSPLHF
DNA: TGTGCCAGCAGCTCACAGGGATTGGAGAATTCACCCCTCCACTTT

size: NA
D: NA
J: TRBJ1-1
length: 15
V: TRBV2
CDR3: CAISSGGGPNTEAFF
DNA: TGTGCCATATCATCGGGTGGAGGGCCGAACACTGAAGCTTTCTTT

size: NA
D: NA
J: TRBJ2-1
length: 16
V: TRBV24-1
CDR3: CATSDSFSSSYNEQFF
DNA: TGTGCCACCAGTGATTCCTTTTCCAGCTCCTACAATGAGCAGTTCTTC

size: NA
D: TRBD2
J: TRBJ2-7
length: 15
V: TRBV19
CDR3: CASSLGTSGSYEQYF
DNA: TGTGCCAGTAGTCTCGGGACTAGCGGGTCCTACGAGCAGTACTTC

size: NA
D: TRBD1
J: TRBJ2-7
length: 13
V: TRBV4-3
CDR3: CASSQRTGDEQYF
DNA: TGCGCCAGCAGCCAACGGACAGGGGACGAGCAGTACTTC

size: few
D: NA
J: TRBJ1-1
length: 14
V: TRBV5-4
CDR3: CASSLGGSGAEAFF
DNA: TGTGCCAGCAGCTTGGGAGGCTCGGGGGCTGAAGCTTTCTTT

size: few
D: NA
J: TRBJ1-1
length: 16
V: TRBV30
CDR3: CARAGRGSLKGTEAFF
DNA: TGTGCCCGGGCAGGAAGGGGCTCCCTGAAGGGCACTGAAGCTTTCTTT

size: NA
D: NA
J: TRBJ1-5
length: 13
V: TRBV4-3
CDR3: CASSQGPDQPQHF
DNA: TGCGCCAGCAGCCAAGGTCCGGATCAGCCCCAGCATTTT